This T cell receptor (beta chain) originates from a study of cytomegalovirus exposure and HLA in healthy donors (dated by TCRdb to about 2017). With respect to the entire study: An earlier analysis of fewer than 750 of the donors reported approximately 300 Gb of sequence data and around 120 million unique TCR beta sequences obtained from about 179 million T cells. Approximately 300 gigabases of sequencing data and 70 million to 95 million unique TCR sequences made up an early release that covered approximately 620 HLA-typed donors. Of the 398 genotyped donors, 65% to 90% fell in the genetic ancestry cluster associated with self-reported Caucasian donors. The aim of the study was to test whether cataloging public T cell receptors could identify signatures of past pathogen exposure. The T cell repertoires of under 700 subjects were profiled by immunosequencing and related to cytomegalovirus serostatus. Besides the first cohort of 500 to 700 subjects, a separate validation cohort made up of 120 or so different subjects was used. To predict cytomegalovirus infection status, the study brought together high-throughput TCR immunosequencing, statistical association of individual TCRs with disease status, and machine learning. A later analysis re-examined previously published TCR beta repertoires from 500 to 700 donors and added high-resolution HLA genotyping to investigate patterns of TCR occurrence. Rather than using new phenotypic data, the later analysis identified candidate immune exposures from TCR beta sequences and from how often those sequences occurred across donors. In an earlier analysis of more than 550 of the donors, high-throughput TCR beta sequencing was used to judge whether each TCR beta V gene segment behaved as functional or pseudogenic. Donor age, sex, ethnicity and CMV serostatus were compiled alongside the repertoire data. A later genetic analysis used genome-wide SNP genotypes for about 60% of the roughly 670 donors, treating that subset as a discovery cohort. Every repertoire in the discovery cohort had been generated on one and the same sequencing platform. Both class I and class II loci were covered by HLA typing, at four-digit resolution. Typing coverage differed by locus: A, B, C, DRB1 and DQB1 were typed in roughly 629-630 donors, DQA1 in approximately 520, DPA1 in 600 to 610, and DPB1 in 400 to 490. Several DR-DQ haplotypes were treated as single units for association and clustering because of strong linkage in the cohort. Among over 350 genotyped donors of the cohort, an average of roughly 240,000 unique TCR beta nucleotide sequences were sequenced per donor, roughly 18% of them non-productive. The research as a whole found: CMV serostatus was the only immune exposure information available for the cohort. The authors suggested that the approach could potentially be extended to other disease states and immunological phenotypes. A further reported finding was that TCR beta sequences accurately predicted the HLA-A and HLA-B alleles for most subjects in the first cohort. Presence/absence analyses assumed roughly uniform sequencing depth across donors, an assumption that may not hold. A later analysis found that TCR association rates varied across HLA loci, with DRB1 alleles showing the most associated TCRs and HLA-C alleles the fewest. This cohort had only TCR beta chains sequenced, and the lack of alpha or paired-chain data limited which features could be detected. A cluster of highly shared sequence variants was judged likely to be a technical artifact of the sequencing pipeline. Correlated functional status among segregating V segments might be attributable to linkage disequilibrium, but an unknown experimental factor could not be ruled out. Because counts were too low, about 15 rarely observed V segments, including chromosome 9 orphons, were left out of the earlier analysis of several hundred of the donors. HLA typing was unavailable for some donors at each locus, so association tests used only the typed subset. In an earlier analysis of approximately 590 of the donors, most TCR beta V segments appeared in productive rearrangements about 87% or about 30% of the time, broadly matching IMGT annotations. According to a later genetic analysis, donors in an Asian-associated ancestry cluster had fewer N-insertions in productive TCRs than the roughly 670-donor mean. A few of the identified cytomegalovirus-associated TCR beta chains were confirmed in vitro to be specific for cytomegalovirus antigens. Cytomegalovirus status was reported to be diagnosed by the classifier with high specificity and sensitivity in both the original and validation cohorts. The 87-base-pair reads could not distinguish some IMGT-functional V segments, including TRBV6-2 and TRBV6-3, so those segments were excluded. A later analysis associated some 17,000 TCR beta sequences with specific HLA alleles at a false discovery rate of 0.05. Most TCR sequences were seen in very few donors, while some public TCRs were found in many individuals. A total of 150 to 200 TCR beta chains were listed by the study as associated with cytomegalovirus. A later genetic analysis associated a missense DCLRE1C variant with V-gene and J-gene trimming of TCR beta chains, and an independent cohort replicated the association. A later analysis found that HLA-associated TCR beta chains were more clonally expanded and had lower generation probabilities than equally common non-associated chains. Several of the top co-occurrence clusters appeared to be linked to parvovirus B19, influenza, CMV and Epstein-Barr virus, according to a later analysis. When HLA alleles, especially DR and DQ, strongly co-occurred, attributing TCR associations to individual alleles was difficult. According to a later analysis, most CMV-associated TCR beta chains appeared to be HLA-restricted, and the HLA associations seemed to be driven largely by CMV exposure.

With respect to this clone: Its antigen is not yet known.

CDR1 is given as MGHDK and CDR2 as SYGVNS, both from the germline V gene. After removal of 6 bases from V and 2 bases from J, the junction retains 8 bases not matched to a gene. The CDR3 has 16 amino acids, counting the end cysteine and phenylalanine. Solely the CDR3 DNA is kept, with 48 bases framed from the first base. In total, approximately 610 healthy bone marrow donors made up the cohort. At the time of sampling, every cohort member was nominally healthy, though immune exposures that went unrecorded were likely present. The donor tested CMV seronegative and was one of the 352 seronegative cohort members. A peripheral blood sample was provided by each donor, and peripheral blood mononuclear cells were used for TCR beta sequencing. The Qiagen DNeasy Blood Extraction Kit was used to extract genomic DNA from the blood cell samples. Libraries were prepared through the immunoSEQ multiplex PCR assay. The multiplex PCR relied on a mix of 60 forward primers for TCR Vbeta segments and 13 reverse primers for TCR Jbeta segments. The CDR3 region of rearranged TCR beta genes was amplified from genomic DNA by a multiplex PCR assay. On the Illumina HiSeq System, the amplified TCR beta libraries were sequenced as 87-base-pair reads. In the original analysis: A later analysis counted about 82 million unique TCR beta chains across the 600 to 850 repertoires, and around 9.9 million of these chains were shared by at least two donors. A nearest-neighbor algorithm error-corrected the raw reads and collapsed the reads into unique sequences, merging closely related sequences to remove PCR and sequencing errors. Alignment of CDR3 sequences to IMGT reference sequences was used to assign V, D and J gene segments. For a sequence to be retained, at least a six-nucleotide match to both a V gene segment and a J gene segment was required. A rearrangement was called productive if the CDR3 had no stop codons and remained in frame with V and J, and every other rearrangement was called non-productive. Following IMGT convention, CDR3 was defined as the stretch from the second conserved V-encoded cysteine up to the conserved J-encoded phenylalanine. The earlier analysis of roughly 590 of the donors excluded any sequence lacking an unambiguous match to a single V gene segment. In an earlier analysis of a few hundred of the donors, V segments were called functional above 56.7% productive rearrangements and were called segregating when the between-donor standard deviation exceeded 5%. A statistical classification framework was built to diagnose cytomegalovirus status from the catalog of TCR beta chain sequences. V and J gene assignment, in a later analysis, came from comparing TCR nucleotide sequences with IMGT/GENE-DB human TR gene sequences. The TCRdist pipeline was used in a later analysis to assign CDR3 sequences and most-parsimonious VDJ recombination scenarios. A later analysis defined each TCR beta chain by its CDR3 amino acid sequence plus V-gene family, and excluded reads lacking a unique V-gene family. To address suspected cross-contamination and a sequencing artifact, a later analysis removed 450 to 700 highly shared, low-generation-probability nucleotide sequences. For each public chain, a later analysis derived a clonal expansion index from normalized ranks of inferred template counts within each repertoire. Generation probabilities in a later analysis came from a VDJ recombination model fitted to out-of-frame rearrangements, and those results were checked against IGoR. In a later analysis, TCR-TCR, TCR-HLA and TCR-CMV co-occurrence was scored with hypergeometric tests, and a repertoire-size bias correction was applied to TCR pairs. To estimate false discovery rates, a later analysis permuted the HLA or CMV assignments 20 times. In a later analysis, co-occurring TCRs were grouped using DBSCAN, with TCRdist sequence similarity added in when clustering inside HLA-allele-positive subsets. Repertoires with fewer than 30,000 or more than 120,000 public chains, plus five repertoires with anomalous nucleotide sharing, were excluded from co-occurrence clustering. TCRdb took this table from immuneACCESS and kept in-frame rearrangements with V and J called. Such tables lack part of the clones; where checked against another copy, unresolved V genes explain under half of the gap, and the rest is unexplained. The D gene and trimming were derived from the DNA, and the V and J assignments and clone size from that table. The sample's clone listing holds about 140,000 clones. Of the sample, approximately 1% falls within the top ten clones.

This clonotype originated in a male donor in good health and CMV-seronegative. The chain couples TRBV25-1 to TRBJ1-5; 9 bases in the junction line up with TRBD1. The specimen was PBMCs. CDR3 reads: CASSDRGILGNQPQHF. The nucleotide sequence reads TGTGCCAGCAGCGACAGGGGGATATTGGGCAATCAGCCCCAGCATTTT.